These T cell receptor beta chains were read from a single sample in a study of cytomegalovirus exposure and HLA in healthy donors. Sequencing used immunoSEQ multiplex PCR; TCRdb keeps in-frame clones, though not all of them. In the table there are about 140,000 clones, 73% of which are singletons. The sequenced material came from PBMCs. The receptors were gathered from a woman between 35 and 50 years old in good health and CMV-seronegative. CDR3s include the opening cysteine and the closing phenylalanine or tryptophan. The D gene is left open where the match is weak. Part of the rows lack a size; the others show once, few, many or a class for expanded clones.

d_call j_call v_call cdr3_length clone_size cdr3_nt cdr3_aa
TRBD1 TRBJ1-1 TRBV4-1 17 . TGCGCCAGCAGCCCGCTTGGGGTGGGAAGACAGGGCCCCGGAGCTTTCTTT CASSPLGVGRQGPGAFF
. TRBJ2-2 TRBV7-7 15 . TGTGCTAGCAGCTTAGCACAGGGTTACACCGGGGAGCTGTTTTTT CASSLAQGYTGELFF
TRBD1 TRBJ1-1 TRBV2 14 . TGTGCCAGCAGCCGGGACAGGGTGAACACTGAAGCTTTCTTT CASSRDRVNTEAFF
TRBD1 TRBJ2-2 TRBV29-1 12 . TGCAGCGTTGGACAGGGAGACGGGGAGCTGTTTTTT CSVGQGDGELFF
TRBD1 TRBJ1-6 TRBV4-1 17 few TGCGCCAGCAGCCAAGCGACCGGACAGGGTTTTCATTCACCCCTCCACTTT CASSQATGQGFHSPLHF
TRBD1 TRBJ2-2 TRBV7-8 15 . TGTGCCAGCAGCTGGGACAGGGCAAACACCGGGGAGCTGTTTTTT CASSWDRANTGELFF
TRBD1 TRBJ1-1 TRBV5-1 14 . TGCGCCAGCAGCGAGGGACAGCCAAACACTGAAGCTTTCTTT CASSEGQPNTEAFF
. TRBJ2-5 TRBV18 14 . TGTGCCAGCTCACCCACCGCTAAACAAGAGACCCAGTACTTC CASSPTAKQETQYF
TRBD1 TRBJ2-1 TRBV11-1 15 . TGTGCCAGCAGCTTGCGAGACAGGGGGCTCTATGAGCAGTTCTTC CASSLRDRGLYEQFF
TRBD1 TRBJ2-6 TRBV4-1 16 . TGCGCCAGCAGCCAAGGCAGGGGGTACGGGGCCAACGTCCTGACTTTC CASSQGRGYGANVLTF
. TRBJ1-2 TRBV4-1 16 . TGCGCCAGCAGCCAAGATCGGCCGGGAATGGTCTATGGCTACACCTTC CASSQDRPGMVYGYTF
TRBD2 TRBJ2-3 TRBV18 14 . TGTGCCAGCTCACCCGGGGGGTACACAGATACGCAGTATTTT CASSPGGYTDTQYF
TRBD1 TRBJ1-5 TRBV6-1 21 . TGTGCCAGCAGTGAAGGGCGGAGACAGGGATTGACACCGTGGGGACATCAGCCCCAGCATTTT CASSEGRRQGLTPWGHQPQHF
. TRBJ1-6 TRBV5-8 16 . TGTGCCAGCAGCTTACCGGGAGGTCTAGGGAATTCACCCCTCCACTTT CASSLPGGLGNSPLHF
TRBD1 TRBJ1-5 TRBV7-2 15 . TGTGCCAGCAGCTTACGACAGGGAGGCGGACAGCCCCAGCATTTT CASSLRQGGGQPQHF
TRBD1 TRBJ2-1 TRBV7-9 16 . TGTGCCAGCAGCTTTGTTTTGGGACAGGGTGCCAATGAGCAGTTCTTC CASSFVLGQGANEQFF
TRBD1 TRBJ1-2 TRBV28 14 . TGTGCCAGCAGTTCTCACAGGGGGGGCTATGGCTACACCTTC CASSSHRGGYGYTF
TRBD1 TRBJ1-2 TRBV5-4 15 once TGTGCCAGCAGCATCTCAGGGGGGACGGAAGATGGCTACACCTTC CASSISGGTEDGYTF
. TRBJ1-1 TRBV7-6 15 . TGTGCCAGCAGCTTAGAGGGGTCAGGTAATACTGAAGCTTTCTTT CASSLEGSGNTEAFF
TRBD1 TRBJ1-3 TRBV11-3 14 . TGTGCCAGCAGCCGAACAGGGGGTGGAAACACCATATATTTT CASSRTGGGNTIYF